This entry lists 23 T cell receptor beta chains sequenced from one sample in a study of shared clonotypes between healthy human individuals. Sequencing was performed with immunoSEQ multiplex PCR; in TCRdb, only in-frame clones are kept and a portion is missing. The sample gives 2 million to 2.5 million clones, roughly 93% of which show up once; about 0.34% is in the top ten. Sequencing used naive CD4+ T cells from PBMCs. Subset given: CD45RA+ positively selected. These receptors all stem from a man between 18 and 35 years old in good health. Some clones in this sample may be carry-over from other donors' samples.

The chain has TRBV21-1 and TRBJ2-5; the table's D call, TRBD1, was not checked against the DNA. TRBV21-1 constitutes a pseudogene. The CDR3 extends over 16 amino acids. Here the CDR3 reads CASSYLVILKGETQYF. The DNA of the CDR3 is TGTGCCAGCAGCTACCTAGTAATCCTCAAGGGGGAGACCCAGTACTTC.

V is TRBV7-9 and J is TRBJ2-4; TRBD1 agrees at 8 bases. V shed 3 bases and J 6 bases; nucleotides not matched to a gene: 4. Germline assignment: CDR1 SEHNR and CDR2 FQNEAQ (reference sequence). This CDR3 has 14 residues. The CDR3 nucleotides are TGTGCCAGCAGCTTCGCAGGGGGCGCAAACATTCAGTACTTC. It is translated as CASSFAGGANIQYF.

On this clone: An end of the junction differs from the germline gene, which may be a read error. The V and J genes are TRBV6-1 and TRBJ1-5; TRBD1 matches at 8 bases. The CDR3 is 15 amino acids. In germline, CDR1 is MNHNS, CDR2 SASEGT. The CDR3 bases are TGTGCCAGCAGTGAAGCGCGACAGGGGAATCGGCCCCAGCATTTT. Protein product: CASSEARQGNRPQHF.

This sequence joins TRBV5-1 and TRBJ1-1; the match to TRBD1 covers 9 bases. The germline CDR1 and CDR2 sequences are SGHRS and YFSETQ. The CDR3 contains 17 residues. The junction had 11 bases not matched to a gene; V was cut back by 4 bases and J by 1 base. The CDR3 here is CASSLSGQGNRNTEAFF. The CDR3, as DNA: TGCGCCAGCAGCCTGAGTGGACAGGGGAATCGGAACACTGAAGCTTTCTTT. The full variable domain, rest sourced from reference TRBV5-1 and TRBJ1-1, is KAGVTQTPRYLIKTRGQQVTLSCSPISGHRSVSWYQQTPGQGLQFLFEYFSETQRNKGNFPGRFSGRQFSNSRSEMNVSTLELGDSALYLCASSLSGQGNRNTEAFFGQGTRLTVV.

The J gene is TRBJ1-3, the V gene TRBV5-1, with 9 nucleotides matching TRBD1. Germline lookup yields CDR1 SGHRS and CDR2 YFSETQ. The length of the CDR3 is 16 residues. Trimming removed 4 bases from V and 1 base from J; junction bases left unmatched: 6. The CDR3 loop reads CASSALGTGSGNTIYF. The CDR3 DNA reads TGCGCCAGCAGCGCGCTTGGGACAGGGTCTGGAAACACCATATATTTT.

This chain connects TRBV19 to TRBJ1-5, with TRBD1 as a possible D gene (5 bases). Germline V gives CDR1 LNHDA, CDR2 SQIVND (reference sequence). This CDR3 spans 15 amino acids. Trimming pared 6 bases from V and 3 bases from J, leaving 15 bases between. In DNA, the CDR3 is TGTGCCAGTAGCCTAAGACGGGGCCCCAATCAGCCCCAGCATTTT. As protein: CASSLRRGPNQPQHF.

The count of this clone is one. This chain links TRBV30 with TRBJ1-4; the D is unclear. CDR1 and CDR2 from the germline V gene are GTSNPN and SVGIG (reference sequence). This CDR3 region has 14 residues. V gave up 0 bases and J gave up 7 bases, with 12 bases separating them. In nucleotides, the CDR3 is TGTGCCTGGAGTGTAACGGGAGTAGGTGAAAAACTGTTTTTT. Protein sequence: CAWSVTGVGEKLFF.

This rearrangement joins TRBV7-6 to TRBJ2-7; 12 bases agree with TRBD1. Germline trimming cut 5 bases from V and 7 bases from J; bases unmatched to any gene: 6. Germline V gives CDR1 SGHVS, CDR2 FNYEAQ. This CDR3 has 14 amino acids. The CDR3 DNA follows: TGTGCCAGCAGCAAGGGACAGGGGGCGATGGAGCAGTACTTC. Residues: CASSKGQGAMEQYF.

This clone appeared a single time. The V and J genes are TRBV5-1 and TRBJ2-3, with a possible D match to TRBD2 (5 bases). From germline, CDR1 is SGHRS and CDR2 YFSETQ. Trimming pared 0 bases from V and 0 bases from J, leaving 8 bases between. This CDR3 is 15 amino acids long. CDR3 DNA sequence: TGCGCCAGCAGCTTGGAGGGAGTTAGCACAGATACGCAGTATTTT. Protein product: CASSLEGVSTDTQYF.

Concerning this clone: Other nucleotide sequences from this sample produce the same CDR3. The J gene is TRBJ2-5, the V gene TRBV11-2; D not certain. This CDR3 has 11 amino acids. V dropped 3 bases and J dropped 5 bases, with 4 bases sitting between them. Germline V gene sequence: CDR1 SGHAT, CDR2 FQNNGV. The CDR3 sequence: CASSFGETQYF. In DNA form, the CDR3 reads TGTGCCAGCAGCTTTGGGGAGACCCAGTACTTC. The full variable domain, completed using reference TRBV11-2 and TRBJ2-5, is EAGVAQSPRYKIIEKRQSVAFWCNPISGHATLYWYQQILGQGPKLLIQFQNNGVVDDSQLPKDRFSAERLKGVDSTLKIQPAKLEDSAVYLCASSFGETQYFGPGTRLLVL.

The J gene is TRBJ2-6, the V gene TRBV18; D not certain. Trimming cost V 4 bases and J 2 bases, with 9 bases left between them. Germline V gives CDR1 KGHSH, CDR2 LQKENI. CDR3 size: 15 residues. Here the CDR3 reads CASSRPVAGANVLTF. In nucleotides, the CDR3 is TGTGCCAGCTCACGCCCGGTAGCTGGGGCCAACGTCCTGACTTTC.

The V call is TRBV29-1, the J call TRBJ1-1, with D possibly being TRBD1 (6 bases). CDR1 and CDR2 from the germline V gene are SQVTM and ANQGSEA. The V and J ends lost 0 bases and 0 bases respectively, with 8 bases between them. The CDR3 length is 14 residues. CDR3 sequence: CSVEDRGMNTEAFF. The CDR3, as DNA: TGCAGCGTTGAAGACAGGGGTATGAACACTGAAGCTTTCTTT.

The J gene is TRBJ2-7, the V gene TRBV5-1, with D perhaps TRBD1 (6 bases). V dropped 0 bases and J dropped 4 bases, with 11 bases sitting between them. This CDR3 spans 14 amino acids. Per the germline V gene, CDR1 is SGHRS and CDR2 is YFSETQ. The CDR3 spells CASSLAGHLYEQYF. CDR3 in DNA: TGCGCCAGCAGCTTGGCGGGACACCTATACGAGCAGTACTTC. Complete variable domain (other parts from reference TRBV5-1 and TRBJ2-7): KAGVTQTPRYLIKTRGQQVTLSCSPISGHRSVSWYQQTPGQGLQFLFEYFSETQRNKGNFPGRFSGRQFSNSRSEMNVSTLELGDSALYLCASSLAGHLYEQYFGPGTRLTVT.

This rearrangement joins TRBV6-1 to TRBJ1-4, with 9 positions matching TRBD1. J was trimmed by 2 bases and V by 4 bases; bases with no gene match: 11. Germline V CDR1 and CDR2: MNHNS, SASEGT. The CDR3 has 18 amino acids. The CDR3 bases are TGTGCCAGCAGTGCTCCGGGACAGGGTTTGACGACTAATGAAAAACTGTTTTTT. Its protein product is CASSAPGQGLTTNEKLFF.

The chain links TRBV11-1 to TRBJ1-1; a possible D gene is TRBD1 (6 bases). Per germline, CDR1 SGHAT and CDR2 FQDESV (reference sequence). Deletions cut 10 bases from V and 1 base from J, with 16 bases between. The CDR3 covers 14 residues. The CDR3 DNA sequence: TGTGCCATCGCGCCGGGACACCAGAACACTGAAGCTTTCTTT. Encoded protein: CAIAPGHQNTEAFF.

With regard to this clone: The sample carries other DNA sequences with the same CDR3. This sequence joins TRBV11-3 and TRBJ1-1; a weak D match, TRBD1 (5 bases). The germline gives CDR1 SGHNT, CDR2 YENEEA. This CDR3 has 13 residues. V was shortened by 0 bases and J by 8 bases, with 10 bases between the two germline ends. CDR3 bases: TGTGCCAGCAGCTTAGAAAGTGGGACGGAAGCTTTCTTT. The encoded protein is CASSLESGTEAFF.

This clone showed up just once. The chain recombines TRBV2 with TRBJ2-5; a weak D match, TRBD1 (5 bases). Looked up from germline, CDR1 is SNHLY and CDR2 is FYNNEI. V gave up 7 bases and J gave up 13 bases, with 16 bases separating them. The CDR3 is 11 amino acids. The CDR3 DNA follows: TGTGCCAGCACCGTTATGGGGCCGGGGTACTTC. Protein: CASTVMGPGYF. The full variable domain, with the rest looked up from reference TRBV2 and TRBJ2-5, is EPEVTQTPSHQVTQMGQEVILRCVPISNHLYFYWYRQILGQKVEFLVSFYNNEISEKSEIFDDQFSVERPDGSNFTLKIRSTKLEDSAMYFCASTVMGPGYFGPGTRLLVL.

This rearrangement joins TRBV5-1 to TRBJ2-7, with 8 bases identical to TRBD2. The CDR3 consists of 14 residues. V lost 4 bases and J lost 3; bases outside the gene matches: 6. Per germline, CDR1 SGHRS and CDR2 YFSETQ. CDR3 DNA sequence: TGCGCCAGCAGCCCGGTCGGGGGGGGCTACGAGCAGTACTTC. This encodes CASSPVGGGYEQYF.

On this clone: Other DNA sequences in this specimen translate into the identical CDR3. The genes are TRBV27 and TRBJ1-5; D gene uncertain. Germline V lookup: CDR1 MNHEY, CDR2 SMNVEV (reference sequence). This CDR3 has 12 residues. Trimming took off 5 bases at V and 2 bases at J, with 4 bases between the two ends. DNA of the CDR3: TGTGCCAGCAGTCGGGGCAATCAGCCCCAGCATTTT. Translated, it gives CASSRGNQPQHF.

This clone was detected a few times. The gene calls are TRBV5-1 and TRBJ1-1, with D perhaps matching TRBD1 (6 bases). This CDR3 is built from 16 residues. Looked up from germline, CDR1 is SGHRS and CDR2 is YFSETQ. V gave up 4 bases and J gave up 1 base, with 17 bases separating them. CDR3 region: CASSTRLQGGNTEAFF. The CDR3 DNA follows: TGCGCCAGCAGCACACGATTACAGGGTGGGAACACTGAAGCTTTCTTT.

The chain has TRBV7-8 and TRBJ1-1; D not resolved. Trimming removed 6 bases at V and 5 bases at J, with 10 bases between. This CDR3 contains 12 residues. Germline V CDR1 and CDR2: SGHVS, FQNEAQ. This CDR3 reads CASSGRPTEAFF. In nucleotides, the CDR3 is TGTGCCAGCAGTGGACGGCCAACTGAAGCTTTCTTT.

V gene TRBV5-6 combines with J gene TRBJ2-7, with D possibly TRBD2 on 6 matching bases. Per the germline V gene, CDR1 is SGHDT and CDR2 is YYEEEE. V lost 6 bases to trimming and J lost 0 bases, with 13 bases between them. This CDR3 has 14 residues. CDR3 nucleotide sequence: TGTGCCAGCAACTTCGGGACTCCCTCCTACGAGCAGTACTTC. Translated, it gives CASNFGTPSYEQYF.

The gene calls are TRBV6-1 and TRBJ1-5; D perhaps matches TRBD1 (5 bases). Looked up from germline, CDR1 is MNHNS and CDR2 is SASEGT. V gave up 0 bases and J gave up 6 bases, with 12 bases separating them. The CDR3 loop spans 15 amino acids. The CDR3 coding sequence is TGTGCCAGCAGTGAAGCTGCAGGGATGGGTCAGCCCCAGCATTTT. As protein: CASSEAAGMGQPQHF.